This T cell receptor (beta chain) originates from a study of lymphopenia after photon versus proton radiotherapy. Broader study findings: Better survival with proton therapy was suggested as possible, not demonstrated. Relative stability marked proton patients; photon patients lost diversity and naive cells.

The assay was immunoSEQ multiplex PCR, and TCRdb's table has in-frame clones only and misses some. The sample has more than 20,000 clones, around 84% seen once. In its sample, this clone was seen a few times. Its specificity is unknown. The germline V and J ends were trimmed by 8 bases and 1 base, with 8 bases remaining between them. From germline, CDR1 is SNHLY and CDR2 FYNNEI. This CDR3 has 12 amino acids. This rearrangement joins TRBV2 to TRBJ2-5; D remains ambiguous. The receptor was derived from a middle-aged man with gastric cancer. Source: peripheral blood, taken from a patient treated with photon-based radiotherapy. DNA of the CDR3: TGTGCCAGCCGGGTTACCCAAGAGACCCAGTACTTC. Amino acid sequence: CASRVTQETQYF.